This TCR beta chain appears in the sequencing data of a study of cytomegalovirus exposure and HLA in healthy donors. Turning to this clone: Its antigen is unidentified.

Study observations and caveats: A later analysis by the authors found several of the most significant clusters apparently linked to common viral pathogens.

The CDR3 is 15 amino acids. V lost 6 bases and J lost 8, with 17 bases in between. CDR1 and CDR2 from the germline V gene are MNHNY and SVGAGI (reference sequence). In the PCR, 60 Vbeta and 13 Jbeta primers were used. Here immunoSEQ multiplex PCR was the method, and the copy in TCRdb shows in-frame clones only, minus some. Here the sample spans around 90,000 clones, more than 55% being singletons. The sequenced material came from PBMCs. The genes are TRBV6-6 and TRBJ1-6, with D maybe TRBD1 (5 bases). The clonotype was recovered from a human donor in good health. CDR3 residues: CASSSQTGVHSPLHF. CDR3 nucleotides: TGTGCCAGCAGCTCCCAAACAGGTGTTCATTCACCCCTCCACTTT.